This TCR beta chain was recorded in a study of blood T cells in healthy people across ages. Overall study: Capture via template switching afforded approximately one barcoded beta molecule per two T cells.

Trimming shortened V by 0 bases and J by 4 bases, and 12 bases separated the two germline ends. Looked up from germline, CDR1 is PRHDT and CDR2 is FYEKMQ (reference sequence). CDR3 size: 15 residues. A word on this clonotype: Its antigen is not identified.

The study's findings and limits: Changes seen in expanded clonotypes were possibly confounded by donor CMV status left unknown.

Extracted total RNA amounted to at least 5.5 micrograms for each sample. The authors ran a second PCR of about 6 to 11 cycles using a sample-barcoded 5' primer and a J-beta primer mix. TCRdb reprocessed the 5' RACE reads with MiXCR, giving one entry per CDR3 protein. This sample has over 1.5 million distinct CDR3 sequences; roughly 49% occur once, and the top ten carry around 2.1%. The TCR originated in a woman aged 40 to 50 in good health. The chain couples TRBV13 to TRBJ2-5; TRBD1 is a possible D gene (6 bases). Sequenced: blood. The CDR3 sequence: CASSLGQGERETQYF. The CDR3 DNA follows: TGTGCCAGCAGCTTAGGACAGGGTGAAAGAGAGACCCAGTACTTC.